The 2 T cell receptor beta chains listed next were all sequenced from one sample in a study of blood T cell repertoires in COVID-19 (TCRdb year 2020). Libraries were constructed by the immunoSEQ multiplex PCR assay. TCRdb's version of the immuneACCESS table is confined to in-frame rearrangements and falls short of the full clone set. An unresolved V gene accounts for under half of the shortfall where checked; the remainder is of unknown origin. This sample gives 250,000 to 350,000 clones in total; approximately 92% of them show up just once. The top ten clones comprise about 18% of the sample. The specimen sequenced was PBMCs or T cells enriched from blood (not recorded which). Every receptor here comes from a woman aged 30 to 39 who had recovered from COVID-19.

The chain recombines TRBV2 with TRBJ2-1, with 7 positions matching TRBD1. The germline CDR1 and CDR2 sequences are SNHLY and FYNNEI. The CDR3 consists of 15 residues. V was clipped by 4 bases and J by 2 bases; unmatched bases: 5. The CDR3 is CASSGQGTTYNEQFF. DNA of the CDR3: TGTGCCAGCAGTGGACAGGGAACGACCTACAATGAGCAGTTCTTC.

V gene TRBV9 combines with J gene TRBJ2-7; 7 nucleotides agree with TRBD1. With 3 bases clipped from V and 4 bases from J, the junction kept 7 bases outside the gene matches. This CDR3 is 14 amino acids long. Germline CDR1 and CDR2: SGDLS and YYNGEE. This CDR3 reads CASSATQGSYEQYF. The CDR3 DNA reads TGTGCCAGCAGCGCGACACAGGGGTCTTACGAGCAGTACTTC. The variable domain in full, completed from reference TRBV9 and TRBJ2-7, reads DSGVTQTPKHLITATGQRVTLRCSPRSGDLSVYWYQQSLDQGLQFLIQYYNGEERAKGNILERFSAQQFPDLHSELNLSSLELGDSALYFCASSATQGSYEQYFGPGTRLTVT.